This T cell receptor beta chain was captured by sequencing in a study of cytomegalovirus exposure and HLA in healthy donors. General study results and limits: A previous analysis found most TCR beta V segments productive roughly 87% or roughly 30% of the time.

CDR1 and CDR2 (germline): GTSNPN, SVGIG (reference sequence). The CDR3 totals 15 residues. With 3 bases removed from V and 0 bases from J, the gap between germline ends came to 12 bases. The donors were healthy bone marrow donors. On this clone: Its antigen is unknown.

Primers: 60 Vbeta forward and 13 Jbeta reverse. Method: immunoSEQ multiplex PCR; TCRdb's copy keeps in-frame clones and lacks some. The sample holds some 100,000 clones, roughly 79% seen once. V gene TRBV30 combines with J gene TRBJ1-5, with D perhaps matching TRBD1 (6 bases). This TCR was sampled from a female donor in good health and CMV-seropositive. Sequenced input: PBMCs. This chain's CDR3 is CAWSPGAYSNQPQHF. The CDR3 DNA follows: TGTGCCTGGAGCCCAGGGGCATATAGCAATCAGCCCCAGCATTTT.